The 2 T cell receptor beta chains presented below share a single source sample, sequenced in a study of blood T cell repertoires in COVID-19. TCRdb's table, derived via immunoSEQ multiplex PCR, lists solely in-frame clones and lacks some. The sample holds a few hundred thousand clones, about 91% seen once. The sequenced sample was peripheral blood. These receptors all stem from a woman between 45 and 60 years old with COVID-19, enrolled during active disease.

The V and J genes are TRBV7-5 and TRBJ1-1. TRBV7-5 constitutes a pseudogene. This CDR3 is built from 12 residues. CDR3 DNA: TGTGCCAGCAGCCCGAAGAGGGCTGAAGCTTTCTTT. It specifies CASSPKRAEAFF.

The chain combines TRBV11-2 with TRBJ2-7; D unresolved. CDR3 length: 12 amino acids. Germline assignment: CDR1 SGHAT and CDR2 FQNNGV. Trimming pared 7 bases from V and 3 bases from J, leaving 10 bases between. CDR3 in DNA: TGTGCCAGCACCCTAGGAAGCTACGAGCAGTACTTC. Its protein product is CASTLGSYEQYF.